This T cell receptor beta chain derives from a study of monozygotic twins with inflammatory bowel disease. Study findings and constraints: Immunosuppressive treatments were not uniform, and this may have added variability to patient repertoires. The sharing of clonotypes with others was lower in IBD patients than in healthy twins, especially with disease activity.

CDR1 is SGDLS, CDR2 YYNGEE, per germline. The CDR3 consists of 15 residues. In the case of this clonotype: Its antigen is currently unknown.

Added by template switching were UMIs that each held a 6-nucleotide sample barcode. Reanalyzing the 5' RACE reads, TCRdb keeps one entry per CDR3 protein, without DNA. Recorded for this sample: some 150,000 distinct CDR3 sequences. The chain couples TRBV9 to TRBJ2-7; the D gene TCRdb calls, TRBD1, cannot be checked with no DNA. The receptor's source is a human donor with ulcerative colitis or Crohn's disease, or a healthy co-twin of an affected twin (not recorded which). Sequencing was done on a sample of blood. This CDR3 reads CASSVGPGATYEQYF.